This T cell receptor (beta chain) stems from a study of cytomegalovirus exposure and HLA in healthy donors. The study's findings and limits: An assumption of roughly uniform sequencing depth across donors underlay the presence/absence analyses. HLA restriction was apparent for most CMV-associated TCR beta chains in a later analysis. Among TCR beta chains, those listed as cytomegalovirus-associated numbered about 160.

Trimming took 4 bases from V and 0 from J; bases not matched to a gene: 3. The germline V gene encodes CDR1 SGHRS and CDR2 YFSETQ. The CDR3 spans 15 residues. Amplification used 60 Vbeta primers and 13 Jbeta primers. Generated by immunoSEQ multiplex PCR, the TCRdb table keeps only in-frame clones and is missing some. The table records approximately 170,000 clones, around 84% of them present only once. About this clone: The antigen remains undetermined.

This chain joins TRBV5-1 and TRBJ2-2, with 7 positions matching TRBD1. The clonotype was recovered from a man aged 25 to 45 in good health and CMV-seropositive. The sample consisted of PBMCs. The CDR3 sequence is CASSPGTANTGELFF. In nucleotides, the CDR3 is TGCGCCAGCAGCCCCGGGACAGCGAACACCGGGGAGCTGTTTTTT.